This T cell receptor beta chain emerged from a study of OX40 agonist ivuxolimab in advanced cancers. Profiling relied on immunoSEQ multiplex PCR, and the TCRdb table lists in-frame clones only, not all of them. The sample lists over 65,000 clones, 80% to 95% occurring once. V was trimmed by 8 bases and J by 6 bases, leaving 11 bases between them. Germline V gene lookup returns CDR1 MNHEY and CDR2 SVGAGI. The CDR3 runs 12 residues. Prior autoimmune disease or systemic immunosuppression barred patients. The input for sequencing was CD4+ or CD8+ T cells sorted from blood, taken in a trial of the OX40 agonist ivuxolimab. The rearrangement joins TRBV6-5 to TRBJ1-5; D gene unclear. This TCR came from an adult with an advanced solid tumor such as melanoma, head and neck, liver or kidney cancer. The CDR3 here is CASGWRIQPQHF. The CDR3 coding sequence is TGTGCCAGCGGATGGAGGATTCAGCCCCAGCATTTT.